The present TCR beta chain was sequenced within a study of cytomegalovirus exposure and HLA in healthy donors. Findings and caveats of the study: Cytomegalovirus association was listed for about 180 TCR beta chains. For TCR beta chains, V- and J-gene trimming was later linked to a missense DCLRE1C variant. DRB1 had the most TCR associations and HLA-C the fewest, a later analysis found, with rates varying by HLA locus. Sequencing likely caused a cluster of highly shared sequence variants.

The V gene lost 4 bases and the J gene lost 4 bases, with 15 bases spanning the gap. CDR3 length: 15 amino acids. Germline V lookup: CDR1 SGHDT, CDR2 YYEEEE. PCR employed 60 Vbeta and 13 Jbeta primers. Only in-frame clones appear in the TCRdb table, and some are missing; sequencing was by immunoSEQ multiplex PCR. Of some 76,000 clones in the sample, 65% to 80% were seen once. In regard to this clone: Its antigen is unknown.

The sample consisted of PBMCs. The V and J genes are TRBV5-6 and TRBJ2-1; possible D gene TRBD2, 5 bases. The sequence was collected from a male donor in good health and CMV-seropositive. The CDR3 loop reads CASSPLGGGYNEQFF. The DNA for the CDR3 is TGTGCCAGCAGCCCGCTTGGAGGAGGTTACAATGAGCAGTTCTTC. The whole variable domain, filled in from reference TRBV5-6 and TRBJ2-1, reads DAGVTQSPTHLIKTRGQQVTLRCSPKSGHDTVSWYQQALGQGPQFIFQYYEEEERQRGNFPDRFSGHQFPNYSSELNVNALLLGDSALYLCASSPLGGGYNEQFFGPGTRLTVL.